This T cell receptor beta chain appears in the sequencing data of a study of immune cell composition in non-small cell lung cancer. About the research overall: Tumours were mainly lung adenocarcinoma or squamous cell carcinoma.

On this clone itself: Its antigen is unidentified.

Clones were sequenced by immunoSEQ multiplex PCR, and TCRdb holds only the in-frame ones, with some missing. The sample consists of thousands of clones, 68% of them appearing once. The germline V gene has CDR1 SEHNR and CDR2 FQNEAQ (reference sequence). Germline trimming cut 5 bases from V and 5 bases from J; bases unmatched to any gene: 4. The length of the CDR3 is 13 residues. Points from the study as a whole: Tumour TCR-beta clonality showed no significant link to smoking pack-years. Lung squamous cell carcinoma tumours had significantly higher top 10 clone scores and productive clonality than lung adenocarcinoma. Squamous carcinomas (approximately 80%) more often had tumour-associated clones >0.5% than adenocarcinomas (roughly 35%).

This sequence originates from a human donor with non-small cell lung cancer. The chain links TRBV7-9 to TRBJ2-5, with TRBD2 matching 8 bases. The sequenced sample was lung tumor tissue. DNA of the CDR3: TGTGCCAGCAGCCCGGGGGGGACGGAGACCCAGTACTTC. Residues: CASSPGGTETQYF.